The 15 T cell receptor beta chains listed next were all sequenced from one sample in a study of a mutant IDH1 vaccine in newly diagnosed glioma. Specified time point: week 23, last vaccination. It was 300 ug of mutant IDH1 20-mer peptide that made up each vaccine dose, given with topical imiquimod. Their antigens are not known. Sequenced by immunoSEQ multiplex PCR; TCRdb stores in-frame clones only, minus some. The data show about 20,000 clones, 82% seen once. The sample was PBMCs, taken from a glioma patient whose treatment included an IDH1 peptide vaccine. These receptors originate from a man aged 25 to 40 with glioma.

The J gene is TRBJ2-1, the V gene TRBV7-9; maybe TRBD1 (8 bases). Between the trimmed V and J ends, which lost 5 bases and 7 bases, there was a span of 21 bases. The CDR3 is 16 amino acids. CDR1 and CDR2 (germline): SEHNR, FQNEAQ (reference sequence). The chain's CDR3 is CASSPQPAQGGNEQFF. In DNA form, the CDR3 reads TGTGCCAGCAGCCCCCAGCCCGCACAGGGGGGGAATGAGCAGTTCTTC.

The chain carries TRBV5-1 and TRBJ2-6; weak D call: TRBD1 (6 bases). This CDR3 spans 17 amino acids. CDR1 and CDR2 (germline): SGHRS, YFSETQ. Trimming pared 2 bases from V and 2 bases from J, leaving 14 bases between. The CDR3 bases are TGCGCCAGCAGCTTACGGTCAGGGGAAACTGGGGCCAACGTCCTGACTTTC. Translation: CASSLRSGETGANVLTF.

The V gene is TRBV9, the J gene TRBJ1-1; D is ambiguous. Trimming removed 6 bases from V and 0 bases from J, with 15 bases in between. The CDR3 contains 15 residues. Germline V gene data show CDR1 as SGDLS and CDR2 as YYNGEE. The CDR3 here is CASTREPFMNTEAFF. The CDR3 DNA reads as TGTGCCAGCACTAGGGAACCCTTTATGAACACTGAAGCTTTCTTT.

This clone was seen a single time. V is TRBV5-1 and J is TRBJ1-1, with D maybe TRBD1 (6 bases). The germline V gene has CDR1 SGHRS and CDR2 YFSETQ. The V end was cut by 0 bases, the J end by 5 bases, with 17 bases between. The CDR3 is made up of 16 amino acids. CDR3: CASSLAEGGWKTEAFF. The CDR3 coding sequence is TGCGCCAGCAGCTTGGCCGAGGGGGGATGGAAGACTGAAGCTTTCTTT.

The chain uses TRBV12-5 and TRBJ1-2, with no clear D. The germline V gene has CDR1 LGHNT and CDR2 FRNRAP. This CDR3 has 14 residues. V lost 5 bases, J lost 4 bases, and 14 bases lay in between. In DNA form, the CDR3 reads TGTGCTAGTGGTCCCCCGGGCGGTTTCTATGGCTACACCTTC. It codes for CASGPPGGFYGYTF.

The chain is built from TRBV4-1 and TRBJ2-7, with a weak D call TRBD2 (6 bases). Trimming removed 0 bases at V and 5 bases at J, with 14 bases between. CDR3 length: 15 residues. Germline CDR1 is MGHRA and CDR2 is YSYEKL. The chain's CDR3 is CASSQDPSPGDEQYF. Written as DNA, the CDR3 is TGCGCCAGCAGCCAAGATCCGTCGCCGGGGGACGAGCAGTACTTC.

This rearrangement joins TRBV13 to TRBJ2-3, with D uncertain. The CDR3 runs to 12 residues. V dropped 3 bases and J dropped 6 bases, with 7 bases sitting between them. Germline CDR1 reads PRHDT; CDR2 reads FYEKMQ (reference sequence). CDR3 residues: CASSFIDDTQYF. CDR3 DNA: TGTGCCAGCAGCTTTATAGACGATACGCAGTATTTT.

The chain links TRBV4-1 to TRBJ2-1; D is undetermined. This CDR3 has 13 residues. Trimming took 1 base from V and 4 from J, leaving 5 bases between them. Germline V gene data show CDR1 as MGHRA and CDR2 as YSYEKL. CDR3 bases: TGCGCCAGCAGCCAAGGCTTATACAATGAGCAGTTCTTC. This gives the protein CASSQGLYNEQFF.

This clone was observed a handful of times. In DNA, the CDR3 is TGTGCCGGAGGTAGGGGGCCGCCCAGCAATCAGCCCCAGCATTTT. It encodes CAGGRGPPSNQPQHF. The rearrangement uses TRBV2 and TRBJ1-5; 7 positions agree with TRBD1. This CDR3 has 15 residues. Per the germline V gene, CDR1 is SNHLY and CDR2 is FYNNEI. The junction had 11 bases not matched to a gene; V was cut back by 11 bases and J by 1 base.

The chain uses TRBV7-8 and TRBJ2-3; D gene unclear. The CDR3 has 14 amino acids. With 5 bases removed from V and 2 bases from J, the gap between germline ends came to 11 bases. The germline gives CDR1 SGHVS, CDR2 FQNEAQ. The CDR3, as DNA: TGTGCCAGCAGCCTAGGGAAAGCCACAGATACGCAGTATTTT. Protein sequence: CASSLGKATDTQYF.

The rearrangement links TRBV10-2 to TRBJ1-1; 9 bases align to TRBD1. With 6 bases clipped from V and 5 bases from J, the junction kept 7 bases outside the gene matches. This CDR3 is 14 amino acids long. Germline CDR1 is WSHSY and CDR2 is SAAADI. The DNA for the CDR3 is TGCGCCAGCAGAGAGGGACAGGGAGGGACTGAAGCTTTCTTT. Translated: CASREGQGGTEAFF.

The chain has TRBV6-6 and TRBJ2-7; D is ambiguous. This CDR3 spans 14 amino acids. CDR1 and CDR2 from the germline V gene are MNHNY and SVGAGI (reference sequence). V dropped 4 bases and J dropped 5 bases, with 15 bases sitting between them. The CDR3 here is CASSSPPLPHEQYF. In DNA form, the CDR3 reads TGTGCCAGCAGTTCCCCTCCTCTACCCCACGAGCAGTACTTC.

In its sample, this clone was seen once. The CDR3 nucleotides read TGTGCCTGGAGTGTAAGTTTCGGGGACAGCCTCTACGAGCAGTACTTC. This translates into CAWSVSFGDSLYEQYF. This chain uses TRBV30 with TRBJ2-7; 7 nucleotides line up with TRBD1. Trimming cost V 0 bases and J 3 bases; bases outside gene matches: 11. Germline values: CDR1 GTSNPN, CDR2 SVGIG (reference sequence). The CDR3 length is 16 residues.

The chain carries TRBV19 and TRBJ2-5, with 7 bases fitting TRBD1. The V segment lost 5 bases and the J segment 0 bases; nucleotides outside the gene matches: 6. CDR1 and CDR2 from the germline V gene are LNHDA and SQIVND (reference sequence). The CDR3 has 15 residues. The CDR3 DNA is TGTGCCAGTAGTTGGGACAGAGCCAACCAAGAGACCCAGTACTTC. This sequence encodes CASSWDRANQETQYF.

The chain recombines TRBV5-6 with TRBJ1-2; D is undetermined. Germline values: CDR1 SGHDT, CDR2 YYEEEE. The CDR3 length is 13 residues. The V and J ends lost 4 bases and 4 bases respectively, with 11 bases between them. CDR3 nucleotides: TGTGCCAGCAGCCGAGTCGCGACCTATGGCTACACCTTC. Its protein is CASSRVATYGYTF.